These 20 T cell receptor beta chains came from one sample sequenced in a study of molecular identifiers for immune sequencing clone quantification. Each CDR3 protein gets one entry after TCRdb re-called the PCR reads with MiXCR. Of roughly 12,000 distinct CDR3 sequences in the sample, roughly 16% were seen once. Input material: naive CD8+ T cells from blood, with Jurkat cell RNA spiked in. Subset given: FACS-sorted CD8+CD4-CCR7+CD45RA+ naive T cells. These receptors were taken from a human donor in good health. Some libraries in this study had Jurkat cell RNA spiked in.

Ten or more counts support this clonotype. The CDR3 DNA reads as TGTGCCAGCAGTTACTCTGCCCAAACAGGGGGCACCGGGGAGCTGTTTTTT. As protein: CASSYSAQTGGTGELFF. The chain combines TRBV6-2 or TRBV6-3 with TRBJ2-2, with 8 bases that match TRBD1. The J segment lost 4 bases and the V segment lost 0 bases, leaving 7 bases of the junction unmatched. Germline values: CDR1 MNHEY, CDR2 SVGEGT. The CDR3 covers 17 residues.

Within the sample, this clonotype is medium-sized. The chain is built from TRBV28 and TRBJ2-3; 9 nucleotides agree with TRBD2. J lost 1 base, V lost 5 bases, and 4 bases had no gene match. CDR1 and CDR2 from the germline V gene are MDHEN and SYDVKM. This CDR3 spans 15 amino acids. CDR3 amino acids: CASSPGLARTDTQYF. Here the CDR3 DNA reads TGTGCCAGCAGTCCGGGACTAGCTCGCACAGATACGCAGTATTTT. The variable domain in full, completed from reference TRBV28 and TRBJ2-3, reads DVKVTQSSRYLVKRTGEKVFLECVQDMDHENMFWYRQDPGLGLRLIYFSYDVKMKEKGDIPEGYSVSREKKERFSLILESASTNQTSMYLCASSPGLARTDTQYFGPGTRLTVL.

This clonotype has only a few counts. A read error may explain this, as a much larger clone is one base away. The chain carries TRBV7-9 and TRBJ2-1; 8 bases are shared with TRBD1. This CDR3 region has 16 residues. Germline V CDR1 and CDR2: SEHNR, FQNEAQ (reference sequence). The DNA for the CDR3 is TGTGCCAGCAGCCCCAGACAGGGGCGATCCTACAATGAGCGGTTCTTC. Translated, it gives CASSPRQGRSYNERFF.

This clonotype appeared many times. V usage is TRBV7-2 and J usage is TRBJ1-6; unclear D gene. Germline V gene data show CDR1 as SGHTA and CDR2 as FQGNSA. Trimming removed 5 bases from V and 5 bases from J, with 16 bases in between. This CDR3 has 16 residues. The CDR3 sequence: CASSHVTRAHNSPLHF. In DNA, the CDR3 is TGTGCCAGCAGCCACGTGACCCGGGCCCATAATTCACCCCTCCACTTT.

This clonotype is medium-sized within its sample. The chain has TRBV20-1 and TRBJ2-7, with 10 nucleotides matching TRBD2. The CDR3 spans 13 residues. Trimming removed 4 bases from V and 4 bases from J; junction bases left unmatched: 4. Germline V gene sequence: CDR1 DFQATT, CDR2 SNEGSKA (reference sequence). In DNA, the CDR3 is TGCAGTGCTACCTGGACTAGCGGTTACGAGCAGTACTTC. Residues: CSATWTSGYEQYF.

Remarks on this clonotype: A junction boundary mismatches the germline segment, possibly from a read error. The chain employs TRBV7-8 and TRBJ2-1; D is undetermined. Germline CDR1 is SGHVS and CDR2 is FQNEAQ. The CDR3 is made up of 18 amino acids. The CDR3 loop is CASSFIWLGPSSYNGQFF. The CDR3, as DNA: TGTGCCAGCAGCTTCATATGGTTGGGCCCCTCCTCATACAATGGGCAGTTCTTC. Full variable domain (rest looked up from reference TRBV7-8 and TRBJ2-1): GAGVSQSPRYKVAKRGQDVALRCDPISGHVSLFWYQQALGQGPEFLTYFQNEAQLDKSGLPSDRFFAERPEGSVSTLKIQRTQQEDSAVYLCASSFIWLGPSSYNGQFFGPGTRLTVL.

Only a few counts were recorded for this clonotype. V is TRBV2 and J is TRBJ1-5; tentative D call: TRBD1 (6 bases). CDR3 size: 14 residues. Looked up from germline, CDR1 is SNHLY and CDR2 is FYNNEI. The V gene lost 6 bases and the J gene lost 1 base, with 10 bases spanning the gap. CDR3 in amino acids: CASRGGTSNQPQHF. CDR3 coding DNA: TGTGCCAGCAGGGGGGGGACAAGCAATCAGCCCCAGCATTTT.

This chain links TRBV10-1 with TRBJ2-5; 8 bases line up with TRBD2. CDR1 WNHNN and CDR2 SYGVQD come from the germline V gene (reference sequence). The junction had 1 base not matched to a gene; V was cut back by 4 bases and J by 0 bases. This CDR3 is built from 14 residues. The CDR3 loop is CASSVLADQETQYF. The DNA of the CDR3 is TGCGCCAGCAGTGTACTAGCGGACCAAGAGACCCAGTACTTC.

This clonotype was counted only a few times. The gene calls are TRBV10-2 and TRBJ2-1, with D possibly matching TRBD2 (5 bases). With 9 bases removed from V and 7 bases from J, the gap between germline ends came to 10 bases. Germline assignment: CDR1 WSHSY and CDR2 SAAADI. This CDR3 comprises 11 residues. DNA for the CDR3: TGCGCCAGTAATAGCGTTAATGAGCAGTTCTTC. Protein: CASNSVNEQFF.

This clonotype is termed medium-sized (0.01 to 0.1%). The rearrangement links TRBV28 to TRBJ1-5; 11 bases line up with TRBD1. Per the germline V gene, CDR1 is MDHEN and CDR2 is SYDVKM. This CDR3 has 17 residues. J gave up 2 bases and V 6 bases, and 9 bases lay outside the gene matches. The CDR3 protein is CASRTGTGGVGNQPQHF. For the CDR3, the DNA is TGTGCCAGCAGAACCGGGACAGGGGGGGTCGGCAATCAGCCCCAGCATTTT.

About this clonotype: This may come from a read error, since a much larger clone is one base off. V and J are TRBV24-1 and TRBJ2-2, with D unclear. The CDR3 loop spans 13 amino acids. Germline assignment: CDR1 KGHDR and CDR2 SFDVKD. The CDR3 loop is CAASDLTTGELFF. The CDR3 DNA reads TGTGCCGCCAGTGATTTAACGACCGGGGAGCTGTTTTTT.

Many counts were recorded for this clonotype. The CDR3 DNA sequence: TGTGCCAGCAGCGTTGAGGGTCGGGCTGAAGCTTTCTTT. Its protein is CASSVEGRAEAFF. V is TRBV9 and J is TRBJ1-1; no clear D gene. The CDR3 is 13 residues long. V lost 2 bases, J lost 6 bases, and 11 bases lay in between. Germline CDR1 reads SGDLS; CDR2 reads YYNGEE.

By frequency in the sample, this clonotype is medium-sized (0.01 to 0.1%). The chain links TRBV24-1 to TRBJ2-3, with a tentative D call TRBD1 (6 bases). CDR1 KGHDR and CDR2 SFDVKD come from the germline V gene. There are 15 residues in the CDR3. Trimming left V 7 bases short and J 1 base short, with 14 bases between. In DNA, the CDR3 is TGTGCCACCAGCCAACTACAGGGCGGCACAGATACGCAGTATTTT. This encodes CATSQLQGGTDTQYF.

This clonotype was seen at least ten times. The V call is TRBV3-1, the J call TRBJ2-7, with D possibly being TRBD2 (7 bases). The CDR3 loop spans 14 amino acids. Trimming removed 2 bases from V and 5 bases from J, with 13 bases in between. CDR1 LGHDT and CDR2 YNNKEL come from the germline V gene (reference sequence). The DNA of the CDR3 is TGTGCCAGCAGCCAACTGGGGGGGGCCGACGAGCAGTACTTC. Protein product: CASSQLGGADEQYF.

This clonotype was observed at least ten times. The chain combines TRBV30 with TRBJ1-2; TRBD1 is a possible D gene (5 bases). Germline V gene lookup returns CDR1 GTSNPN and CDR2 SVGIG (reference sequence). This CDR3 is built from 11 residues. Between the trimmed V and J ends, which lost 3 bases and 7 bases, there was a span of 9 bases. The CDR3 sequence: CAWRDNPGYTF. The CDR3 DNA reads TGTGCCTGGAGGGACAACCCTGGCTACACCTTC.

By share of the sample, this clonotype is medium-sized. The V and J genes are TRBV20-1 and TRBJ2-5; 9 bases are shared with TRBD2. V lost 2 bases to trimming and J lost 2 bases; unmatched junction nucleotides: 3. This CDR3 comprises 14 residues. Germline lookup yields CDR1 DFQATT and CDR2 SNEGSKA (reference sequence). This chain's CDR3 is CSARSGLAQETQYF. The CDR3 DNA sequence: TGCAGTGCTAGATCCGGACTAGCGCAAGAGACCCAGTACTTC.

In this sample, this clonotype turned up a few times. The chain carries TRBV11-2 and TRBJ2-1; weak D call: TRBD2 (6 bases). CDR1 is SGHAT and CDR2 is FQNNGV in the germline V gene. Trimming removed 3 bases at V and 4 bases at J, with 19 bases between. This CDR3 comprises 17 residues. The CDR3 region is CASSFDGPGAEYNEQFF. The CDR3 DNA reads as TGTGCCAGCAGCTTTGATGGCCCGGGAGCCGAGTACAATGAGCAGTTCTTC.

The CDR3 DNA reads TGTGCCAGCGGCTTGTTTCCGAGGCGTCAGGGGGACACAGATACGCAGTATTTT. Its translation is CASGLFPRRQGDTDTQYF. V is TRBV5-3 and J is TRBJ2-3; the match to TRBD1 covers 7 bases. TRBV5-3 is identified as an open reading frame with a role that is uncertain. The CDR3 spans 18 residues. The V and J ends lost 8 bases and 2 bases, in that order; junction bases with no gene match: 20.

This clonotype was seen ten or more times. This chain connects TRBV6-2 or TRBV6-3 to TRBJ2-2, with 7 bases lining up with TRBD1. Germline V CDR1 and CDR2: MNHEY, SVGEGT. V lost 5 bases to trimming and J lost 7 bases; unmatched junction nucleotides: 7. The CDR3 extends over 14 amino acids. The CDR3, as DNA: TGTGCCAGCAGTCTACAGGGGTTCGGCGGGGAGCTGTTTTTT. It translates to CASSLQGFGGELFF.

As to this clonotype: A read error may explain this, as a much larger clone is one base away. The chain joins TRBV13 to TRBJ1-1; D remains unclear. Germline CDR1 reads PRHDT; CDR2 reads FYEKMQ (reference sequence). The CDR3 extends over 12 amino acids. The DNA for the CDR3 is TGTGTCAGCAGCTCCTCTAGGGCTGAAGCTTTCTTT. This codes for CVSSSSRAEAFF. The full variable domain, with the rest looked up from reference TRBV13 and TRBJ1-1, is AAGVIQSPRHLIKEKRETATLKCYPIPRHDTVYWYQQGPGQDPQFLISFYEKMQSDKGSIPDRFSAQQFSDYHSELNMSSLELGDSALYFCVSSSSRAEAFFGQGTRLTVV.